These 16 T cell receptor beta chains were all obtained from the same sample, sequenced in a study of blood T cell repertoires in COVID-19. TCRdb keeps only in-frame clones here, not all; method: immunoSEQ multiplex PCR. The table has about 380,000 clones, around 84% seen once. Sequences were obtained from peripheral blood. These receptors came from a human donor with acute or convalescent COVID-19. The donor label of this sample is uncertain.

This rearrangement joins TRBV5-1 to TRBJ1-6, with TRBD1 identical over 10 bases. Unmatched junction bases numbered 7, after V lost 5 bases and J lost 5 bases. The CDR3 length is 16 residues. In germline, CDR1 is SGHRS, CDR2 YFSETQ. CDR3 bases: TGCGCCAGCAGAATGACAGGGGGCAATGATAATTCACCCCTCCACTTT. Translated: CASRMTGGNDNSPLHF. Together with reference TRBV5-1 and TRBJ1-6, the CDR3 gives the full variable domain: KAGVTQTPRYLIKTRGQQVTLSCSPISGHRSVSWYQQTPGQGLQFLFEYFSETQRNKGNFPGRFSGRQFSNSRSEMNVSTLELGDSALYLCASRMTGGNDNSPLHFGNGTRLTVT.

The chain has TRBV7-2 and TRBJ2-7, with 15 bases lining up with TRBD2. The V gene's germline CDR1 is SGHTA and CDR2 FQGNSA. The CDR3 sequence is 16 residues long. V was clipped by 1 base and J by 7 bases; unmatched bases: 5. The DNA of the CDR3 is TGTGCCAGCAGCTTAGGGACTAGCGGGGGGGCCCGGGAGCAGTACTTC. Its translation: CASSLGTSGGAREQYF.

This sequence joins TRBV27 and TRBJ2-7, with 8 positions matching TRBD1. Germline trimming cut 6 bases from V and 5 bases from J; bases unmatched to any gene: 9. Germline assignment: CDR1 MNHEY and CDR2 SMNVEV (reference sequence). The CDR3 runs 14 residues. CDR3 bases: TGTGCCAGCAGCTTAGACAGGGGCCGCAACGAGCAGTACTTC. Translating gives CASSLDRGRNEQYF.

This clone appeared a single time. The rearrangement links TRBV19 to TRBJ1-5; D may be TRBD1 (5 bases). V was trimmed by 3 bases and J by 0 bases, leaving 18 bases between them. CDR1 and CDR2 from the germline V gene are LNHDA and SQIVND (reference sequence). This CDR3 is built from 18 residues. The CDR3 sequence is CASSISPGEWVSNQPQHF. CDR3 coding DNA: TGTGCCAGTAGTATCTCCCCGGGGGAGTGGGTTAGCAATCAGCCCCAGCATTTT.

Worth noting for this clone: The sample has other DNA sequences that encode this CDR3 too. This chain joins TRBV27 and TRBJ1-5; 8 bases are shared with TRBD1. The CDR3 runs to 14 residues. CDR1 is MNHEY, CDR2 SMNVEV, per germline (reference sequence). The V segment lost 6 bases and the J segment 6 bases; nucleotides outside the gene matches: 7. The CDR3 coding sequence is TGTGCCAGCAGCCCAGGACAGGGAGGTCAGCCCCAGCATTTT. Translating gives CASSPGQGGQPQHF.

The chain is built from TRBV6-1 and TRBJ2-7; 8 nucleotides agree with TRBD2. CDR1 and CDR2 from the germline V gene are MNHNS and SASEGT. The CDR3 runs 16 residues. V lost 1 base, J lost 4 bases, and 9 bases stayed unmatched. Here the CDR3 reads CASSEELAVPVYEQYF. The CDR3 DNA follows: TGTGCCAGCAGTGAAGAACTAGCGGTCCCCGTATACGAGCAGTACTTC.

The chain has TRBV19 and TRBJ2-2; D is ambiguous. Germline-derived CDR1 and CDR2 are LNHDA and SQIVND (reference sequence). V was clipped by 5 bases and J by 4 bases, with 5 bases between them. The CDR3 totals 12 residues. The DNA of the CDR3 is TGTGCCAGTAGTGTGGCCACCGGGGAGCTGTTTTTT. Protein sequence: CASSVATGELFF.

This chain uses TRBV27 with TRBJ2-7; tentatively, D is TRBD2 (6 bases). The germline CDR1 and CDR2 sequences are MNHEY and SMNVEV (reference sequence). V lost 3 bases, J lost 9 bases, and 18 bases lay in between. The CDR3 length is 14 residues. The CDR3: CASSFPWVSAGQYF. The CDR3 region has the DNA TGTGCCAGCAGTTTCCCTTGGGTTTCAGCGGGGCAGTACTTC.

The V gene is TRBV6-8, the J gene TRBJ2-2; possibly TRBD1 for D (5 bases). The CDR3 has 14 residues. Germline CDR1 MNHGY, CDR2 SAAAGT. Between the trimmed V and J ends, which lost 4 bases and 7 bases, there was a span of 13 bases. DNA of the CDR3: TGTGCCAGCAGTTGGGTACAGGAAAACGGGGAGCTGTTTTTT. This gives the protein CASSWVQENGELFF.

The V call is TRBV6-2 or TRBV6-3, the J call TRBJ2-3, with TRBD2 matching over 15 bases. Germline CDR1 is MNHEY and CDR2 is SVGEGT. Trimming removed 5 bases from V and 4 bases from J; junction bases left unmatched: 7. There are 17 residues in the CDR3. The CDR3 loop is CASSPGTSGRLADTQYF. The CDR3, as DNA: TGTGCCAGCAGTCCCGGGACTAGCGGGAGGTTAGCAGATACGCAGTATTTT.

The CDR3 loop is CASSPPAGRRNTEAFF. CDR3 nucleotide sequence: TGTGCCAGCTCACCACCTGCGGGACGGAGGAACACTGAAGCTTTCTTT. The chain combines TRBV18 with TRBJ1-1; a weak D match, TRBD1 (5 bases). This CDR3 is built from 16 residues. V lost 0 bases and J 1 base, leaving 12 bases between the germline ends. CDR1 is KGHSH, CDR2 LQKENI, per germline.

This clone was recorded only once. This chain uses TRBV19 with TRBJ1-1; possibly TRBD1 for D (6 bases). Germline V gene data show CDR1 as LNHDA and CDR2 as SQIVND (reference sequence). V was pared by 3 bases and J by 3 bases, with 11 bases between. CDR3 size: 14 residues. The chain's CDR3 is CASSIGGRYTEAFF. CDR3 DNA: TGTGCCAGTAGTATTGGGGGCAGGTACACTGAAGCTTTCTTT.

This clone occurred once. V usage is TRBV7-8 and J usage is TRBJ1-6, with 12 bases aligning to TRBD1. The CDR3 consists of 15 residues. Germline V gene sequence: CDR1 SGHVS, CDR2 FQNEAQ. J gave up 10 bases and V 4 bases, and 5 bases lay outside the gene matches. The CDR3 protein is CASSSRDRGLSPLHF. The CDR3 DNA sequence: TGTGCCAGCAGCTCGAGGGACAGGGGGCTCTCACCCCTCCACTTT.

The J gene is TRBJ1-3, the V gene TRBV6-5; 8 bases map to TRBD1. CDR3 length equals 13 residues. Germline V lookup: CDR1 MNHEY, CDR2 SVGAGI. The V and J ends lost 6 bases and 4 bases, in that order; junction bases with no gene match: 2. The CDR3 loop is CASSWDRGNTIYF. The CDR3 nucleotides read TGTGCCAGCAGCTGGGACAGGGGAAACACCATATATTTT.

This clone occurred once. J is TRBJ1-1 and V is TRBV6-5; 7 positions agree with TRBD1. This CDR3 is built from 15 residues. CDR1 MNHEY and CDR2 SVGAGI come from the germline V gene. J gave up 0 bases and V 4 bases, and 5 bases lay outside the gene matches. CDR3 sequence: CASSSRTGVNTEAFF. DNA of the CDR3: TGTGCCAGCAGTTCTAGGACAGGAGTGAACACTGAAGCTTTCTTT.

The rearrangement links TRBV25-1 to TRBJ1-2, with D hard to call. The germline V and J ends were trimmed by 0 bases and 6 bases, with 17 bases remaining between them. The germline V gene has CDR1 MGHDK and CDR2 SYGVNS. CDR3 length: 16 amino acids. The CDR3 is CASSEYDDTRKNGYTF. DNA for the CDR3: TGTGCCAGCAGTGAATACGATGACACTAGGAAAAATGGCTACACCTTC.